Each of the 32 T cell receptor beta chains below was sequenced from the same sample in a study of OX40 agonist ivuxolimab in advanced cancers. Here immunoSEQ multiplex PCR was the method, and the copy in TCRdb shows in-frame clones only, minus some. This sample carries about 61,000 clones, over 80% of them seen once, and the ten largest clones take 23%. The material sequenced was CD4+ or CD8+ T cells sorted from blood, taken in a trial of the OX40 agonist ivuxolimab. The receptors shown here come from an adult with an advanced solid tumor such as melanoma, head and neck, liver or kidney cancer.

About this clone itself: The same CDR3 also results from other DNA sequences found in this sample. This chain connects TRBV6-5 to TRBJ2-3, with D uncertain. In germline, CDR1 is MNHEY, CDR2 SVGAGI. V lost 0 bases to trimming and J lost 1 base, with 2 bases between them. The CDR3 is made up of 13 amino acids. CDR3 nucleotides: TGTGCCAGCAGTTACTCCGGCACAGATACGCAGTATTTT. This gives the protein CASSYSGTDTQYF.

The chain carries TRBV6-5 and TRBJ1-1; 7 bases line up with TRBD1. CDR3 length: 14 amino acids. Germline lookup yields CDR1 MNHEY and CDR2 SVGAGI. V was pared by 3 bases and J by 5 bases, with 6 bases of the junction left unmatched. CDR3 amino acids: CASSYNRGYTEAFF. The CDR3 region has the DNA TGTGCCAGCAGTTATAACAGGGGTTATACTGAAGCTTTCTTT.

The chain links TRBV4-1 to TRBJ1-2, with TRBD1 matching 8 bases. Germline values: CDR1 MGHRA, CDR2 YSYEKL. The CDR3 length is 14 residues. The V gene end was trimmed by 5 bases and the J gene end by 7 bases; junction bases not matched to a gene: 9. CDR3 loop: CASSKSGQGGGYTF. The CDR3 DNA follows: TGCGCCAGCAGCAAATCAGGACAGGGCGGTGGCTACACCTTC.

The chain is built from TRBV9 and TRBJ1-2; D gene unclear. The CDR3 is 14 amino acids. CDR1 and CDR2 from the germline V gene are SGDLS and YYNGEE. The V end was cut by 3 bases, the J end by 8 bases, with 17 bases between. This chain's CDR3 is CASSESGFFEGYTF. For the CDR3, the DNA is TGTGCCAGCAGCGAATCGGGGTTCTTCGAGGGCTACACCTTC.

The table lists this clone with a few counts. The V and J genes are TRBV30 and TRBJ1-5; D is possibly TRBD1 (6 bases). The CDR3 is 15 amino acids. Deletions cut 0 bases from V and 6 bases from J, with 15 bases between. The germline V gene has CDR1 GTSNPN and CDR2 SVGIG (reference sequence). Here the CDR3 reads CAWSVLGGQGQPQHF. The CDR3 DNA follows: TGTGCCTGGAGTGTACTCGGGGGGCAGGGTCAGCCCCAGCATTTT.

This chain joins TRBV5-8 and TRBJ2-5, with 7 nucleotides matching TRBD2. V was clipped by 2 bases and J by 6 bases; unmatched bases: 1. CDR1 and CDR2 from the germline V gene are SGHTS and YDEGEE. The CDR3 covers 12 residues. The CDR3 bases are TGTGCCAGCAGCTTAGCGGGGAAGACCCAGTACTTC. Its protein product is CASSLAGKTQYF.

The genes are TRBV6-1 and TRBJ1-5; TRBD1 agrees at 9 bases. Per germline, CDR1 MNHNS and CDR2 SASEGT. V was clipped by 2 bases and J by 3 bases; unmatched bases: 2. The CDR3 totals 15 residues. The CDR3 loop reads CASSEWDRVNQPQHF. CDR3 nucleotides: TGTGCCAGCAGTGAATGGGACAGGGTCAATCAGCCCCAGCATTTT.

CDR3 sequence reads: CASSLFSNRAYGYTF. DNA for the CDR3: TGTGCCAGCAGTTTATTTTCTAACCGAGCCTATGGCTACACCTTC. This chain links TRBV27 with TRBJ1-2; D gene ambiguous. The germline CDR1 and CDR2 sequences are MNHEY and SMNVEV (reference sequence). Trimming removed 1 base at V and 4 bases at J, with 13 bases between. The CDR3 contains 15 residues.

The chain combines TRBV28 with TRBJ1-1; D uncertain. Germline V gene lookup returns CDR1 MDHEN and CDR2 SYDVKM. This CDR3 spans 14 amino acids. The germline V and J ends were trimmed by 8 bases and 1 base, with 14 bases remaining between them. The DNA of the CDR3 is TGTGCCAGCGATATGACAAAGGCGAACACTGAAGCTTTCTTT. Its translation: CASDMTKANTEAFF.

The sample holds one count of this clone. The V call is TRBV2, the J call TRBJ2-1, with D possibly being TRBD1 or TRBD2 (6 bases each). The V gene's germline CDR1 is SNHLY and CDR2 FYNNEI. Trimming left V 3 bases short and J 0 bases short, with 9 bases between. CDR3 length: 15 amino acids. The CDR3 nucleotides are TGTGCCAGCAGTGATCCGGGGGCCTCCTACAATGAGCAGTTCTTC. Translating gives CASSDPGASYNEQFF.

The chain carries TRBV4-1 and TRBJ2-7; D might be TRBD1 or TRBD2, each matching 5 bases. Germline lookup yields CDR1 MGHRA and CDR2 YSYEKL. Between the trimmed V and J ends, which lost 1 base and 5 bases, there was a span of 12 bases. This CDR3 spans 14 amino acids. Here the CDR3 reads CASSQGRGRNEQYF. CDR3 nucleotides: TGCGCCAGCAGCCAAGGCCGGGGCCGGAACGAGCAGTACTTC.

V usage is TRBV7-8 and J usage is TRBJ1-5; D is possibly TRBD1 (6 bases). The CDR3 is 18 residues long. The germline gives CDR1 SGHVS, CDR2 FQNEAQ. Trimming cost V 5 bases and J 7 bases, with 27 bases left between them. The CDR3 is CASSTQPNEDRRGQPQHF. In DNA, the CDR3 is TGTGCCAGCAGCACACAACCGAATGAAGACAGAAGGGGGCAGCCCCAGCATTTT.

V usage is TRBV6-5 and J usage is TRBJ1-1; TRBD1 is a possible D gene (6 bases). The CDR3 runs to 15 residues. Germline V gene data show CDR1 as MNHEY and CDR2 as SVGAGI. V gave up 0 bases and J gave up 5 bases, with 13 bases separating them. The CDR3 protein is CASSYSIGGTTEAFF. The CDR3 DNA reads TGTGCCAGCAGTTACTCGATAGGAGGGACAACTGAAGCTTTCTTT.

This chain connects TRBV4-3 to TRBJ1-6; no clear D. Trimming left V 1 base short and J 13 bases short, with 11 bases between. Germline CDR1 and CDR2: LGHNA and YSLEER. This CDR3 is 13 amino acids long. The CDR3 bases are TGCGCCAGCAGCCAAGCGGATGTGTCCCCCCTCCACTTT. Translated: CASSQADVSPLHF.

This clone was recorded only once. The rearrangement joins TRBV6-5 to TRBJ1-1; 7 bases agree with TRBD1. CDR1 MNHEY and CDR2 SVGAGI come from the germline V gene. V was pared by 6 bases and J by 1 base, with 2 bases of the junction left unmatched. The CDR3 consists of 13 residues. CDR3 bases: TGTGCCAGCAGAGGGACAGCGAACACTGAAGCTTTCTTT. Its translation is CASRGTANTEAFF.

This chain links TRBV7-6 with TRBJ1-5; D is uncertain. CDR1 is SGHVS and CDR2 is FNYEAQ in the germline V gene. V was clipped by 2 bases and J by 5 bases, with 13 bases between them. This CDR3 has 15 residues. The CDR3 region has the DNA TGTGCCAGCAGCTTAATCAAGGAGGAATATCAGCCCCAGCATTTT. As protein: CASSLIKEEYQPQHF.

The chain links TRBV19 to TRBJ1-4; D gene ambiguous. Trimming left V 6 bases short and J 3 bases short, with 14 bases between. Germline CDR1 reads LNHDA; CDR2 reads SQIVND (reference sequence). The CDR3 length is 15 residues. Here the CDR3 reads CASRFLGWPNEKLFF. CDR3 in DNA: TGTGCCAGTAGATTCTTGGGGTGGCCTAATGAAAAACTGTTTTTT.

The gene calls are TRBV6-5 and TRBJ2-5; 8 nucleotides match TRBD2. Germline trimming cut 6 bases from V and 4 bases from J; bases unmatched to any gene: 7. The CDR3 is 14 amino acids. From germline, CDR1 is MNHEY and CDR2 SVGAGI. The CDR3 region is CASSTGLEGETQYF. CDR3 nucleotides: TGTGCCAGCAGCACGGGACTAGAGGGAGAGACCCAGTACTTC.

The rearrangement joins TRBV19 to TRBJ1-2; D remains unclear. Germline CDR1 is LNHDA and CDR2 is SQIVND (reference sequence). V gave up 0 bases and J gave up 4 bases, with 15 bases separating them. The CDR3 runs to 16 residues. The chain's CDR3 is CASSIDLTRSRYGYTF. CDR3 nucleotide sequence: TGTGCCAGTAGTATAGATCTCACCAGAAGCCGCTATGGCTACACCTTC.

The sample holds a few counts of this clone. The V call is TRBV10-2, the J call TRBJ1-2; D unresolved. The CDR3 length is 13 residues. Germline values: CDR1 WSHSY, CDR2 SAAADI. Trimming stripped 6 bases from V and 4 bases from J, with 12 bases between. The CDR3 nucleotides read TGCGCCAGCAGCCTAGGCCAGGTCTATGGCTACACCTTC. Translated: CASSLGQVYGYTF.

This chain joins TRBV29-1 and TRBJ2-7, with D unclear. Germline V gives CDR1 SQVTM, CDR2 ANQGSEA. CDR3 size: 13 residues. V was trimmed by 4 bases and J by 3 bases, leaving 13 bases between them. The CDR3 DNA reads TGCAGCGTTGCTTGGGGAAATCTCTACGAGCAGTACTTC. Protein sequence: CSVAWGNLYEQYF.

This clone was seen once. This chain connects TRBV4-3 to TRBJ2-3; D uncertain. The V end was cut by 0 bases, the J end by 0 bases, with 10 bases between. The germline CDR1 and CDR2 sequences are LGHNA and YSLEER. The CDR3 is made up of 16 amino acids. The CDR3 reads CASSQDLGRSTDTQYF. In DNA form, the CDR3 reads TGCGCCAGCAGCCAAGATCTGGGCCGAAGCACAGATACGCAGTATTTT.

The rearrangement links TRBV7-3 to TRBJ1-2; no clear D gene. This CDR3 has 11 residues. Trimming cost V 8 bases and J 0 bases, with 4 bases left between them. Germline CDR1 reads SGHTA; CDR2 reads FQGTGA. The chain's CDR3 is CASGTNYGYTF. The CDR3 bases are TGTGCCAGCGGAACTAACTATGGCTACACCTTC.

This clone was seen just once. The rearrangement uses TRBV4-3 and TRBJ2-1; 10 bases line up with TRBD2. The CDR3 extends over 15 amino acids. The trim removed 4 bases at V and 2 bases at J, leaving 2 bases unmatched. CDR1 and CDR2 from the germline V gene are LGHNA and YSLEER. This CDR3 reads CASSPGLAAYNEQFF. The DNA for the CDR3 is TGCGCCAGCAGCCCCGGACTAGCGGCCTACAATGAGCAGTTCTTC.

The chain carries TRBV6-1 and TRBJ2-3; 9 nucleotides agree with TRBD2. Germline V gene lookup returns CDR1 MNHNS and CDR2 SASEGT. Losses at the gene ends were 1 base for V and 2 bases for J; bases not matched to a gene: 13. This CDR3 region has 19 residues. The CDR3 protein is CASSEGISPLAGLTDTQYF. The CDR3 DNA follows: TGTGCCAGCAGTGAAGGGATATCCCCTCTAGCGGGACTCACAGATACGCAGTATTTT.

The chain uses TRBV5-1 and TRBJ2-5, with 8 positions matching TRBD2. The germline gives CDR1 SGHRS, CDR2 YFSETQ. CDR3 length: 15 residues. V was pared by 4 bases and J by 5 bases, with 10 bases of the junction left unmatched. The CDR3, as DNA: TGCGCCAGCAGCGGGTCGCGGGAGGTCCGGGAGACCCAGTACTTC. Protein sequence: CASSGSREVRETQYF. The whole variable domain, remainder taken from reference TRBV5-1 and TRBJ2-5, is KAGVTQTPRYLIKTRGQQVTLSCSPISGHRSVSWYQQTPGQGLQFLFEYFSETQRNKGNFPGRFSGRQFSNSRSEMNVSTLELGDSALYLCASSGSREVRETQYFGPGTRLLVL.

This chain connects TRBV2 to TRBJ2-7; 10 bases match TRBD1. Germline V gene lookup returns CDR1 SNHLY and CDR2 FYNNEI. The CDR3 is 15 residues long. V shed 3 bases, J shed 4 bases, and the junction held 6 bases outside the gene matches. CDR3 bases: TGTGCCAGCAGTGAGGGACAGGGGAGGTTGTACGAGCAGTACGTC. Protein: CASSEGQGRLYEQYV.

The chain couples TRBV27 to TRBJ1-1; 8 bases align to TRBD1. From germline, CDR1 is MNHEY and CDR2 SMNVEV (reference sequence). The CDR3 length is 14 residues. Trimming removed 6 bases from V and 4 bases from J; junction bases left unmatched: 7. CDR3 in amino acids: CASSHTGGGTEAFF. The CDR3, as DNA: TGTGCCAGCAGCCATACAGGGGGGGGCACTGAAGCTTTCTTT.

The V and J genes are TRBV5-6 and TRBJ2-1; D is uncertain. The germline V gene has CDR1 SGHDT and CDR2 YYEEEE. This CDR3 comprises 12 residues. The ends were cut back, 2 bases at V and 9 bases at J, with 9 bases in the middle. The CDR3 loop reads CASSFAGIEQFF. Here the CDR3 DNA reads TGTGCCAGCAGCTTTGCTGGGATTGAGCAGTTCTTC.

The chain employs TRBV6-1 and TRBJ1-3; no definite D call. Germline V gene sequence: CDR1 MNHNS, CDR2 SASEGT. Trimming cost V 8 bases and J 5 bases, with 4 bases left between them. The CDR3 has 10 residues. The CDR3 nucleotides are TGTGCCAGCCGACGAAACACCATATATTTT. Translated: CASRRNTIYF.

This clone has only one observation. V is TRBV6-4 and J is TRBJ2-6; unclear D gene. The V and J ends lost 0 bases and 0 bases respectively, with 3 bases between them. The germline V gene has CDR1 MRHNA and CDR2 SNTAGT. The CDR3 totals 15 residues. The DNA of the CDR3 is TGTGCCAGCAGTGACTCACACTCTGGGGCCAACGTCCTGACTTTC. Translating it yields CASSDSHSGANVLTF.

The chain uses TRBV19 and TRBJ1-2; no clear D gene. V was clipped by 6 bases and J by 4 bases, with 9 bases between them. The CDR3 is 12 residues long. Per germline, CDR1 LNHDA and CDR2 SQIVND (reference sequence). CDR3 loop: CASRGVFYGYTF. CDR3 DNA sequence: TGTGCCAGTAGAGGTGTGTTCTATGGCTACACCTTC.